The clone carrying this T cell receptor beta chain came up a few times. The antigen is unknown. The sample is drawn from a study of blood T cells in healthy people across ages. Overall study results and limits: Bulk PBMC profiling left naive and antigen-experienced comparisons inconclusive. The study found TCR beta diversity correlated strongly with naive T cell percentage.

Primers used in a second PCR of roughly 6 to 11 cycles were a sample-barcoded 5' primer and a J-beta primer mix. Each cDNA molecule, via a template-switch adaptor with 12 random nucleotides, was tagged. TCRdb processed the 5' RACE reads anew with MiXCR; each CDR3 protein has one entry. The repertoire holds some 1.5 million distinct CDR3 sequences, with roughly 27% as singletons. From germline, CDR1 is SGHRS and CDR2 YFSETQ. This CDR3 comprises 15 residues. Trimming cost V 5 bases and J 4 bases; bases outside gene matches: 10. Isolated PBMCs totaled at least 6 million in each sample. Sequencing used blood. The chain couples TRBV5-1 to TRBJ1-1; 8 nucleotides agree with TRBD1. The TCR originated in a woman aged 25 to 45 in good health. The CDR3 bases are TGCGCCAGCAGGACAGGGGCCCAGGCTTTCACTGAAGCTTTCTTT. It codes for CASRTGAQAFTEAFF. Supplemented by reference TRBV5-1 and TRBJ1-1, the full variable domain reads KAGVTQTPRYLIKTRGQQVTLSCSPISGHRSVSWYQQTPGQGLQFLFEYFSETQRNKGNFPGRFSGRQFSNSRSEMNVSTLELGDSALYLCASRTGAQAFTEAFFGQGTRLTVV.